This entry concerns a single TCR beta chain. No antigen is known for it. Produced via immunoSEQ multiplex PCR; TCRdb's table is partial and in-frame only. The sample consists of 95,000 to 150,000 clones, approximately 94% of them appearing once. These data come from a study of T cell responses to AZD1222 COVID-19 vaccine. Findings and limits, study-wide: Researchers took repertoire samples only after the peak T cell response had come. Donors were largely white British and mainly female; clonal diversity was possibly underestimated. Close to half of spike-specific TCRs reportedly recognize unmutated variant regions.

Researchers grouped second doses given at about 4 or about 12 weeks into one pool. CDR1 is SNHLY and CDR2 is FYNNEI in the germline V gene. The CDR3 consists of 13 residues. The V end was cut by 6 bases, the J end by 4 bases, with 12 bases between. V usage is TRBV2 and J usage is TRBJ1-2; TRBD1 is a possible D gene (5 bases). Specimen: peripheral blood, collected 28 days after the second AZD1222 dose. The source of this sequence is an adult who received the AZD1222 COVID-19 vaccine. CDR3 DNA: TGTGCCAGCAGCTTCGGGGGTGCCTATGGCTACACCTTC. Translated: CASSFGGAYGYTF. Complete variable domain (other parts from reference TRBV2 and TRBJ1-2): EPEVTQTPSHQVTQMGQEVILRCVPISNHLYFYWYRQILGQKVEFLVSFYNNEISEKSEIFDDQFSVERPDGSNFTLKIRSTKLEDSAMYFCASSFGGAYGYTFGSGTRLTVV.